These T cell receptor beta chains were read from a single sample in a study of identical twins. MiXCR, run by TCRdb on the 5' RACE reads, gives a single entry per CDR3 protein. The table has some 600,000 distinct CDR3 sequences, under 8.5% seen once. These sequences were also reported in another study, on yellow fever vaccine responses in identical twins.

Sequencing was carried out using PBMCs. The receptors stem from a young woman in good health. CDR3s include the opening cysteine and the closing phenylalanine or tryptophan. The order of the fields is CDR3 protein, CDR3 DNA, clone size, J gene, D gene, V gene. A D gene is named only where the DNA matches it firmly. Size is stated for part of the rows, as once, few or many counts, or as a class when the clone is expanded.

CDR3aa: CASRTQGRGSYNEQFF; CDR3nt: TGTGCCAGCAGAACACAGGGTAGGGGCTCCTACAATGAGCAGTTCTTC; abundance: .; j_gene: TRBJ2-1; d_gene: .; v_gene: TRBV7-8
CDR3aa: CASRDPGGALRGTEAFF; CDR3nt: TGTGCCAGCCGGGACCCGGGCGGGGCCCTCCGCGGCACTGAAGCTTTCTTT; abundance: few; j_gene: TRBJ1-1; d_gene: .; v_gene: TRBV2
CDR3aa: CASIPWAAGTGELFF; CDR3nt: TGTGCCAGCATCCCGTGGGCCGCTGGCACCGGGGAGCTGTTTTTT; abundance: many; j_gene: TRBJ2-2; d_gene: .; v_gene: TRBV6-1
CDR3aa: CATSGGGRKDNEQFF; CDR3nt: TGTGCCACCAGTGGAGGCGGGAGGAAGGACAATGAGCAGTTCTTC; abundance: .; j_gene: TRBJ2-1; d_gene: TRBD2; v_gene: TRBV24-1
CDR3aa: CASSRGTADTQYF; CDR3nt: TGTGCCAGTAGTAGAGGGACAGCAGATACGCAGTATTTT; abundance: many; j_gene: TRBJ2-3; d_gene: TRBD1; v_gene: TRBV19
CDR3aa: CASSPVLAGNNEQFF; CDR3nt: TGTGCCAGCAGCCCAGTCCTAGCGGGAAACAATGAGCAGTTCTTC; abundance: .; j_gene: TRBJ2-1; d_gene: TRBD2; v_gene: TRBV7-9
CDR3aa: CASRYASPKGPYHEQFF; CDR3nt: TGCGCCAGCAGATACGCCTCCCCGAAGGGGCCCTACCATGAGCAGTTCTTC; abundance: .; j_gene: TRBJ2-1; d_gene: .; v_gene: TRBV4-1
CDR3aa: CASSPHRQGLAKNIQYF; CDR3nt: TGTGCCAGCAGTCCGCACCGACAGGGACTAGCCAAAAACATTCAGTACTTC; abundance: many; j_gene: TRBJ2-4; d_gene: .; v_gene: TRBV12-3/TRBV12-4
CDR3aa: CASSLASPDRISGNTIYF; CDR3nt: TGCGCCAGCAGCTTGGCGTCCCCTGACCGAATCTCTGGAAACACCATATATTTT; abundance: many; j_gene: TRBJ1-3; d_gene: .; v_gene: TRBV5-1
CDR3aa: CAVGQGSSTGELFF; CDR3nt: TGTGCCGTAGGACAGGGGTCGAGCACCGGGGAGCTGTTTTTT; abundance: many; j_gene: TRBJ2-2; d_gene: TRBD1; v_gene: TRBV10-3
CDR3aa: CSARPSGDPNTGELFF; CDR3nt: TGCAGTGCTAGGCCTAGCGGGGACCCGAACACCGGGGAGCTGTTTTTT; abundance: many; j_gene: TRBJ2-2; d_gene: TRBD2; v_gene: TRBV20-1
CDR3aa: CASSFGRAGGTQYF; CDR3nt: TGTGCCAGCAGTTTTGGGCGCGCCGGCGGGACCCAGTACTTC; abundance: many; j_gene: TRBJ2-5; d_gene: .; v_gene: TRBV12-3/TRBV12-4
CDR3aa: CATSSRKSNTEAFF; CDR3nt: TGTGCCACCAGCAGCAGGAAATCGAACACTGAAGCTTTCTTT; abundance: few; j_gene: TRBJ1-1; d_gene: .; v_gene: TRBV15
CDR3aa: CASSQGTSERGYTF; CDR3nt: TGTGCCAGCTCACAAGGGACCTCGGAGCGTGGCTACACCTTC; abundance: few; j_gene: TRBJ1-2; d_gene: .; v_gene: TRBV18
CDR3aa: CASSQDGTGASSTDTQYF; CDR3nt: TGCGCCAGCAGCCAAGACGGGACAGGGGCCTCTAGCACAGATACGCAGTATTTT; abundance: few; j_gene: TRBJ2-3; d_gene: TRBD1; v_gene: TRBV4-1
CDR3aa: CASSLETPNYGYTF; CDR3nt: TGCGCCAGCAGCTTGGAGACACCGAACTATGGCTACACCTTC; abundance: many; j_gene: TRBJ1-2; d_gene: .; v_gene: TRBV5-1
CDR3aa: CSALNPGTSTDTQYF; CDR3nt: TGCAGTGCCCTCAATCCGGGAACTAGCACAGATACGCAGTATTTT; abundance: .; j_gene: TRBJ2-3; d_gene: .; v_gene: TRBV20-1
CDR3aa: CASGTGVWKGTQYF; CDR3nt: TGTGCCAGCGGGACGGGTGTGTGGAAAGGGACCCAGTACTTC; abundance: .; j_gene: TRBJ2-5; d_gene: .; v_gene: TRBV12-3/TRBV12-4
CDR3aa: CASSRTSFPETQYF; CDR3nt: TGTGCCAGCAGCCGGACTAGTTTCCCTGAGACCCAGTACTTC; abundance: few; j_gene: TRBJ2-5; d_gene: TRBD2; v_gene: TRBV6-1
CDR3aa: CASSQSRGLNNEQFF; CDR3nt: TGTGCCAGCAGTCAATCAAGAGGACTTAACAATGAGCAGTTCTTC; abundance: few; j_gene: TRBJ2-1; d_gene: .; v_gene: TRBV6-2/TRBV6-3
CDR3aa: CASRDPGLAGSQYF; CDR3nt: TGTGCCAGCAGGGACCCGGGGCTAGCGGGGTCTCAGTACTTC; abundance: .; j_gene: TRBJ2-5; d_gene: TRBD2; v_gene: TRBV6-2/TRBV6-3
CDR3aa: CAASTSRKNIQYF; CDR3nt: TGTGCCGCCAGCACTTCCCGGAAAAACATTCAGTACTTC; abundance: many; j_gene: TRBJ2-4; d_gene: .; v_gene: TRBV27
CDR3aa: CASSLEGGLTEAFF; CDR3nt: TGTGCCAGCAGCTTAGAGGGGGGACTCACTGAAGCTTTCTTT; abundance: few; j_gene: TRBJ1-1; d_gene: .; v_gene: TRBV7-2
CDR3aa: CASSFLQGTGTEAFF; CDR3nt: TGTGCCAGCAGCTTCCTACAGGGGACTGGGACTGAAGCTTTCTTT; abundance: .; j_gene: TRBJ1-1; d_gene: TRBD1; v_gene: TRBV7-9
CDR3aa: CASSKLGSGNTIYF; CDR3nt: TGTGCCAGCAGCAAATTGGGCTCTGGAAACACCATATATTTT; abundance: .; j_gene: TRBJ1-3; d_gene: .; v_gene: TRBV21-1
CDR3aa: CASSPGQGVEDTQYF; CDR3nt: TGCGCCAGCAGCCCAGGGCAGGGAGTGGAAGATACGCAGTATTTT; abundance: few; j_gene: TRBJ2-3; d_gene: .; v_gene: TRBV4-1
CDR3aa: CSVGENSNQPQHF; CDR3nt: TGCAGCGTTGGGGAGAATAGCAATCAGCCCCAGCATTTT; abundance: many; j_gene: TRBJ1-5; d_gene: .; v_gene: TRBV29-1
CDR3aa: CASSNILATQYF; CDR3nt: TGTGCCAGCAGCAACATACTTGCTACGCAGTATTTT; abundance: few; j_gene: TRBJ2-3; d_gene: .; v_gene: TRBV5-6
CDR3aa: CSASTPGLVNNEQFF; CDR3nt: TGCAGTGCTAGCACTCCGGGACTAGTGAACAATGAGCAGTTCTTC; abundance: many; j_gene: TRBJ2-1; d_gene: TRBD2; v_gene: TRBV20-1